This TCR beta chain was observed in a study of T cells in localized non-small cell lung cancer. Libraries were prepared by immunoSEQ multiplex PCR; TCRdb keeps only in-frame clonotypes and omits some of them. The sample contains 1,500 to 2,000 clones, roughly 25% of which appear only once. Study-wide points: Sequence data derive from only one tumor region, so heterogeneity remains possible.

Note on this clone: The target antigen is unknown.

Germline V gene lookup returns CDR1 SGHRS and CDR2 YFSETQ. This CDR3 has 17 residues. Germline trimming cut 5 bases from V and 3 bases from J; bases unmatched to any gene: 12. J is TRBJ2-2 and V is TRBV5-1, with 8 bases lining up with TRBD2. This receptor was obtained from a female donor aged 60 or older with stage I lung adenocarcinoma. Sequences were derived from normal lung tissue next to the tumor, sampled before any cancer treatment. The CDR3 DNA reads TGCGCCAGCAGTCCGCCCGGGACTAGTCGGGACACCGGGGAGCTGTTTTTT. It yields the protein CASSPPGTSRDTGELFF.